This T cell receptor (beta chain) was identified in a study of cytomegalovirus exposure and HLA in healthy donors. Study in general: According to later analysis, the same platform produced the 120 or so validation and several hundred first-cohort repertoires. Overall study findings and caveats: The study labeled 170 or so TCR beta chains cytomegalovirus-associated.

Using immunoSEQ multiplex PCR, the repertoire was profiled, and TCRdb retains in-frame clones only, with some absent. This table has 120,000 or so clones, 70% to 90% appearing once. The CDR3 spans 15 residues. Germline loops: CDR1 SGHRS, CDR2 YFSETQ. Trimming removed 3 bases at V and 1 base at J, with 13 bases between. These donors were members of the 120-subject validation cohort, a group separate from the roughly 670-subject first cohort. In regard to this clone: Its cognate antigen is unknown.

The rearrangement joins TRBV5-1 to TRBJ1-1; the D gene is possibly TRBD1 (5 bases). The sequence was collected from a woman in her 30s in good health and CMV-seropositive. The material sequenced was PBMCs. The CDR3 reads CASSYAPRGNTEAFF. In nucleotides, the CDR3 is TGCGCCAGCAGCTACGCACCTAGGGGGAACACTGAAGCTTTCTTT.